This T cell receptor (beta chain) stems from a study of T cells and Merkel cell carcinoma outcomes. Some clones are missing from TCRdb's copy, which holds only in-frame ones; the method was immunoSEQ multiplex PCR. The table includes 10,000 or so clones, less than 97% detected once. Germline V gives CDR1 KGHSH, CDR2 LQKENI. The CDR3 has 14 residues. Sequencing was carried out using tumor tissue from Merkel cell carcinoma. The V call is TRBV18, the J call TRBJ1-1; D is possibly TRBD1 (5 bases). The clonotype originates from a human donor with Merkel cell carcinoma. The CDR3 bases are TGTGCAACAGAACCCCAGGGTCAAGGGGCTGAAGCTTTCTTT. Its translation is CATEPQGQGAEAFF.